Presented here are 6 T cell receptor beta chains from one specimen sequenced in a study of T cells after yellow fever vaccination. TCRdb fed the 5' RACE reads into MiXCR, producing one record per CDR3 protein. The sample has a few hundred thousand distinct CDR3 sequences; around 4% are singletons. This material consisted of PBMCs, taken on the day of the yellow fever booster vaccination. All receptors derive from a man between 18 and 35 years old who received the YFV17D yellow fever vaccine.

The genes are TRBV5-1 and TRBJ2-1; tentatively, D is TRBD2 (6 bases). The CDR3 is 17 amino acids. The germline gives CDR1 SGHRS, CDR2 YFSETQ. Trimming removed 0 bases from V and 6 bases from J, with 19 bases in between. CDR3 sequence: CASSLATSKLGGNEQFF. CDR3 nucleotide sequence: TGCGCCAGCAGCTTGGCCACGTCAAAGCTCGGGGGCAATGAGCAGTTCTTC.

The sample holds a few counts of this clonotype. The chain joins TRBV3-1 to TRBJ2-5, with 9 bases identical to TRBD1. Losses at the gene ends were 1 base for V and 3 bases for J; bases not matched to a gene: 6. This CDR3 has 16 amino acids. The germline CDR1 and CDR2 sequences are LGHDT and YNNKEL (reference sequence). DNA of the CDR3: TGTGCCAGCAGCCAAGGGACAGGGGCCGGCGAAGAGACCCAGTACTTC. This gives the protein CASSQGTGAGEETQYF.

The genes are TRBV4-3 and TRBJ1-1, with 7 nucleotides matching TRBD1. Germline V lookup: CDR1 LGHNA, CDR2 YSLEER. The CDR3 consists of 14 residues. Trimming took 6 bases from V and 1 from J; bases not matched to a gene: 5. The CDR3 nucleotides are TGCGCCAGCAGAGCCGGACAGGAGAACACTGAAGCTTTCTTT. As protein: CASRAGQENTEAFF.

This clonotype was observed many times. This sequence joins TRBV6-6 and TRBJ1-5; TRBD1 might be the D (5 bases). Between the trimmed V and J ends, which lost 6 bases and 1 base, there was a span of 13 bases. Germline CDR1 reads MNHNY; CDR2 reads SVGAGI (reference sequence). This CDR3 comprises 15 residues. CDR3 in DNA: TGTGCCAGCAGCCCCCCCGGGGGAAGCAATCAGCCCCAGCATTTT. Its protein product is CASSPPGGSNQPQHF.

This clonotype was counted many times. The CDR3 is CASSQTGGLHFYDEQFF. CDR3 DNA sequence: TGTGCCAGCAGTCAAACAGGGGGCCTCCACTTTTATGATGAGCAGTTCTTC. This chain links TRBV7-9 with TRBJ2-1; 9 nucleotides line up with TRBD1. Germline V gene sequence: CDR1 SEHNR, CDR2 FQNEAQ (reference sequence). The CDR3 is made up of 17 amino acids. Trimming took 6 bases from V and 8 from J; bases not matched to a gene: 17.

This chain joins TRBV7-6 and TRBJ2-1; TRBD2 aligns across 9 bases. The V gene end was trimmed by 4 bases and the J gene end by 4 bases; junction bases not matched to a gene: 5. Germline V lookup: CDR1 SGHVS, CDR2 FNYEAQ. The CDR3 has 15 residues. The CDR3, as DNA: TGTGCCAGCAGCTCCCGCGGGGGGGGGTACAATGAGCAGTTCTTC. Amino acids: CASSSRGGGYNEQFF.